This T cell receptor beta chain was recorded in a study of post-analysis software for immune sequencing data. Findings and caveats of the study: Patients showed TRBV5-6, TRBV5-1 and TRBV20-1 among four to six TRBV segments more frequent than in controls.

This clonotype has at least ten counts. The antigen remains unidentified. The CDR3 is 15 residues long. V was clipped by 5 bases and J by 8 bases; unmatched bases: 14. From germline, CDR1 is MNHEY and CDR2 SMNVEV (reference sequence). Sequencing libraries made from TCR beta cDNA carried unique molecular identifiers. Via MiXCR, TCRdb re-called the PCR reads, giving one row per CDR3 protein. Among approximately 730,000 distinct CDR3 sequences listed, 30% were seen once. V usage is TRBV27 and J usage is TRBJ1-2, with TRBD1 matching 7 bases. The sample was blood. The clonotype originates from a girl aged 5-17 years with multiple sclerosis. CDR3 DNA: TGTGCCAGCAGTATGGATTACAGGGGAAGTAAAGGCTACACCTTC. It is translated as CASSMDYRGSKGYTF.